This is a list of T cell receptor beta chains from one sample in a study of blood T cell repertoires in COVID-19. This table comes from immunoSEQ multiplex PCR, and its TCRdb copy is limited to in-frame clones, with some not included. The sample has around 400,000 clones; around 87% are singletons. The sequenced material came from peripheral blood. The receptors derive from a woman aged 60-70 years with COVID-19, enrolled during active disease. The CDR3 runs from the conserved cysteine through the conserved F or W. D genes are given only for firm matches. Where a row states a size, it is once, few, many or the class of an expanded clone; other rows omit it.

size: NA
J: TRBJ1-1
D: NA
V: TRBV2
DNA: TGTGCCAGCAGGGGAGACACGTCTGAAGCTTTCTTT
CDR3: CASRGDTSEAFF

size: NA
J: TRBJ1-3
D: NA
V: TRBV30
DNA: TGTGCCTGGAGTGTTAAGACTCCGACTGGAAACACCATATATTTT
CDR3: CAWSVKTPTGNTIYF

size: NA
J: TRBJ2-1
D: TRBD2
V: TRBV2
DNA: TGTGCCAGCAGGTCCGGGACTAGCGGGGCCTACAATGAGCAGTTCTTC
CDR3: CASRSGTSGAYNEQFF

size: NA
J: TRBJ2-3
D: TRBD1
V: TRBV27
DNA: TGTGCCAGCAGTTCCCAACAGGGGGCAGAGTATTTT
CDR3: CASSSQQGAEYF

size: once
J: TRBJ2-1
D: NA
V: TRBV7-3
DNA: TGTGCCAGCAGCTTAAACCCCCACTTGAGCTCCTACAATGAGCAGTTCTTC
CDR3: CASSLNPHLSSYNEQFF

size: NA
J: TRBJ2-2
D: NA
V: TRBV21-1
DNA: TGTGCCAGCAGCACCTGGCCCGGACAGGCCACCGGGGAGCTGTTTTTT
CDR3: CASSTWPGQATGELFF

size: NA
J: TRBJ1-1
D: NA
V: TRBV27
DNA: TGTGCCAGCAGTTCCCGGACCCTAGGAGGGGTTGAAGCTTTCTTT
CDR3: CASSSRTLGGVEAFF

size: few
J: TRBJ2-7
D: TRBD1
V: TRBV6-5
DNA: TGTGCCAGCAGTTACACAGGGGCGCAAGACGAGCAGTACTTC
CDR3: CASSYTGAQDEQYF

size: once
J: TRBJ2-1
D: TRBD2
V: TRBV19
DNA: TGTGCCAGTAGTTCCGCGGGGGGGAAATACAATGAGCAGTTCTTC
CDR3: CASSSAGGKYNEQFF

size: NA
J: TRBJ2-7
D: NA
V: TRBV18
DNA: TGTGCCAGCTCACCAGGGGGCGGGGAGCAGTACTTC
CDR3: CASSPGGGEQYF

size: NA
J: TRBJ2-2
D: NA
V: TRBV11-3
DNA: TGTGCCAGCAGCTTAGGGCAGGGCACCGGGGAGCTGTTTTTT
CDR3: CASSLGQGTGELFF

size: NA
J: TRBJ1-1
D: TRBD1
V: TRBV20-1
DNA: TGCAGTGCTATTGACAGGGGGCTCCCTGAAGCTTTCTTT
CDR3: CSAIDRGLPEAFF

size: NA
J: TRBJ1-6
D: NA
V: TRBV3-1/TRBV3-2
DNA: TGTGCCAGCAGCCAAGTGCTTTCGGTGAGCTCCTATAATTCACCCCTCCACTTT
CDR3: CASSQVLSVSSYNSPLHF

size: once
J: TRBJ1-1
D: NA
V: TRBV5-1
DNA: TGCGCCAGCAGCTTACAGATGGGCACTGAAGCTTTCTTT
CDR3: CASSLQMGTEAFF

size: NA
J: TRBJ1-2
D: NA
V: TRBV10-3
DNA: TGTGCCATCAGTGACAGGGTTATAACCAGCTATGGCTACACCTTC
CDR3: CAISDRVITSYGYTF

size: NA
J: TRBJ2-7
D: NA
V: TRBV2
DNA: TGTGCCAGCATAGTGGGCACCGACTACGAGCAGTACTTC
CDR3: CASIVGTDYEQYF

size: NA
J: TRBJ1-3
D: TRBD1
V: TRBV6-1
DNA: TGTGCCAGCAGTGAACCGGGGACAGGGGAGGGAAACACCATATATTTT
CDR3: CASSEPGTGEGNTIYF

size: NA
J: TRBJ2-7
D: NA
V: TRBV11-2
DNA: TGTGCCAGCAGCTTTGCAGGGCCGGACGAGCAGTACTTC
CDR3: CASSFAGPDEQYF

size: NA
J: TRBJ2-5
D: NA
V: TRBV30
DNA: TGTGCCTGGAAACCAGGGCAGGAGACCCAGTACTTC
CDR3: CAWKPGQETQYF

size: NA
J: TRBJ1-1
D: NA
V: TRBV9
DNA: TGTGCCAGCAGCGTAGCAGGGTCGGCTGAAGCTTTCTTT
CDR3: CASSVAGSAEAFF

size: NA
J: TRBJ2-5
D: NA
V: TRBV7-2
DNA: TGTGCCAGCAGCTCCGTTGTGGGGGCGGTGGAGACCCAGTACTTC
CDR3: CASSSVVGAVETQYF

size: NA
J: TRBJ1-1
D: TRBD1
V: TRBV6-5
DNA: TGTGCCAGCAGTTCCCAACAGGGGTCAAGGACTGAAGCTTTCTTT
CDR3: CASSSQQGSRTEAFF

size: NA
J: TRBJ1-1
D: NA
V: TRBV7-9
DNA: TGTGCCAGCACCTCTTTCGTGAACACTGAAGCTTTCTTT
CDR3: CASTSFVNTEAFF

size: NA
J: TRBJ1-2
D: NA
V: TRBV2
DNA: TGTGCCAGCAGTGAACTCCTCAGGGGTTCGGGCTACACCTTC
CDR3: CASSELLRGSGYTF

size: NA
J: TRBJ1-1
D: NA
V: TRBV5-1
DNA: TGCGCCAGCAGCGGCGGGGGGTCTACGAACACTGAAGCTTTCTTT
CDR3: CASSGGGSTNTEAFF

size: NA
J: TRBJ2-2
D: NA
V: TRBV6-1
DNA: TGTGCCAGCAGTGACCAGACGAACACCGGGGAGCTGTTTTTT
CDR3: CASSDQTNTGELFF

size: once
J: TRBJ2-7
D: NA
V: TRBV6-5
DNA: TGTGCCATCGGGGATACCTACGAGCAGTACTTC
CDR3: CAIGDTYEQYF

size: NA
J: TRBJ2-5
D: TRBD2
V: TRBV7-2
DNA: TGTGCCAGCAGCTTAGTGCCTAGCGGGAGGGAGACCCAGTACTTC
CDR3: CASSLVPSGRETQYF

size: NA
J: TRBJ1-2
D: NA
V: TRBV3-1/TRBV3-2
DNA: TGTGCCAGCGGATCGGCGGAAATCTATGGCTACACCTTC
CDR3: CASGSAEIYGYTF

size: NA
J: TRBJ2-7
D: TRBD2
V: TRBV11-2
DNA: TGTGCCAGCAGCTTCGGCGGGACTAGCGGCTCCTACGAGCAGTACTTC
CDR3: CASSFGGTSGSYEQYF

size: NA
J: TRBJ2-5
D: NA
V: TRBV3-1/TRBV3-2
DNA: TGTGCCAGCAGCCAAGTGGGACACAATCAAGAGACCCAGTACTTC
CDR3: CASSQVGHNQETQYF

size: NA
J: TRBJ1-3
D: NA
V: TRBV18
DNA: TGTGCCAGCTCACCTTCAGGGGAACACACCATATATTTT
CDR3: CASSPSGEHTIYF

size: NA
J: TRBJ2-3
D: NA
V: TRBV9
DNA: TGTGCCAGCAGCACTTCAGGTGTGGATACGCAGTATTTT
CDR3: CASSTSGVDTQYF

size: NA
J: TRBJ2-7
D: TRBD1
V: TRBV29-1
DNA: TGCAGCGTTCGGGGGACAGGGGTTTCCTACGAGCAGTACTTC
CDR3: CSVRGTGVSYEQYF

size: NA
J: TRBJ2-2
D: TRBD1
V: TRBV27
DNA: TGTGCCAGCAGTTTATCGAGAGGGGGCCAGGCCGGGGAGCTGTTTTTT
CDR3: CASSLSRGGQAGELFF

size: NA
J: TRBJ2-1
D: NA
V: TRBV3-1/TRBV3-2
DNA: TGTGCCAGCAGCCAAACCACCCAGGGTGAGCAGTTCTTC
CDR3: CASSQTTQGEQFF

size: NA
J: TRBJ2-7
D: TRBD2
V: TRBV7-2
DNA: TGTGCCAGCAGCCCATCTAGCGGGGGGCTCTCCTACGAGCAGTACTTC
CDR3: CASSPSSGGLSYEQYF

size: NA
J: TRBJ2-7
D: NA
V: TRBV24-1
DNA: TGTGCCACCAGTCCGCTTTGGGGCCACGAGCAGTACTTC
CDR3: CATSPLWGHEQYF

size: NA
J: TRBJ2-5
D: NA
V: TRBV6-6
DNA: TGTGCCAGCAGCCCCCGGGAATTGGAGACCCAGTACTTC
CDR3: CASSPRELETQYF

size: NA
J: TRBJ1-2
D: TRBD1
V: TRBV18
DNA: TGTGCCAGCTCACCCCAGGGACAGGGAATGAAGGACTATGGCTACACCTTC
CDR3: CASSPQGQGMKDYGYTF

size: NA
J: TRBJ1-2
D: TRBD1
V: TRBV27
DNA: TGTGCCAGCAGTTTGGGACAGACCCGGGGGAGCTACACCTTC
CDR3: CASSLGQTRGSYTF

size: NA
J: TRBJ2-7
D: TRBD1
V: TRBV18
DNA: TGTGCCAGCTCAGGTGACAGGGCCTACGAGCAGTACTTC
CDR3: CASSGDRAYEQYF

size: NA
J: TRBJ2-2
D: TRBD2
V: TRBV5-1
DNA: TGCGCCAGCAGCGGAAGGGGACTAGAAGGCGGGGAGCTGTTTTTT
CDR3: CASSGRGLEGGELFF

size: NA
J: TRBJ1-4
D: NA
V: TRBV11-2
DNA: TGTGCCAGCAGCCCAGGCCGGCCTGGACTGTTTTTT
CDR3: CASSPGRPGLFF

size: once
J: TRBJ2-7
D: NA
V: TRBV7-9
DNA: TGTGCCAGCAGCTCCTCAGGGGTCCCCTACGAGCAGTACTTC
CDR3: CASSSSGVPYEQYF

size: NA
J: TRBJ2-3
D: NA
V: TRBV27
DNA: TGTGCCAGCAGTTTAGGGCCGGGGACAGATACGCAGTATTTT
CDR3: CASSLGPGTDTQYF

size: NA
J: TRBJ1-5
D: TRBD1
V: TRBV5-5
DNA: TGTGCCAGCAGCGCGGGATGGACAGGGGGGAATCAGCCCCAGCATTTT
CDR3: CASSAGWTGGNQPQHF

size: NA
J: TRBJ2-1
D: NA
V: TRBV19
DNA: TGTGCCAGTAGCGGGGGCTACAATGAGCAGTTCTTC
CDR3: CASSGGYNEQFF

size: NA
J: TRBJ1-2
D: NA
V: TRBV24-1
DNA: TGTGCCACCAGTGATGACAGGATAACTAAAGGCTACACCTTC
CDR3: CATSDDRITKGYTF

size: NA
J: TRBJ1-1
D: NA
V: TRBV19
DNA: TGTGCCAGTAAGACAGGGAACACTGAAGCTTTCTTT
CDR3: CASKTGNTEAFF

size: NA
J: TRBJ2-3
D: NA
V: TRBV9
DNA: TGTGCCAGCAGCGTAGAGGGGGACGGAAGGCAGTATTTT
CDR3: CASSVEGDGRQYF

size: NA
J: TRBJ1-1
D: TRBD1
V: TRBV11-2
DNA: TGTGCCAGCAGCTCGGGACAGATGAACACTGAAGCTTTCTTT
CDR3: CASSSGQMNTEAFF

size: NA
J: TRBJ2-2
D: NA
V: TRBV6-1
DNA: TGTGCCAGCAGTGTAGGCCGGGGGCTTCAGGGGGCCGGGGAGCTGTTTTTT
CDR3: CASSVGRGLQGAGELFF